These 27 T cell receptor beta chains share one sample of origin, sequenced in a study of T cells in Graves' hyperthyroidism and ophthalmopathy. From RNA transcripts, TCR beta CDR3 regions were amplified. HTBI primers were employed in a first-round RT-PCR of the TCR CDR3. A single record per CDR3 protein comes from TCRdb applying MiXCR to the multiplex PCR reads. The sample contains almost 500,000 distinct CDR3 sequences, 22% of which appear only once. The sequencing sample was made of blood. The receptors come from a woman in her 70s with Graves' ophthalmopathy.

This clonotype was recorded a few times. The J gene is TRBJ2-2, the V gene TRBV28; D gene ambiguous. Trimming took off 2 bases at V and 4 bases at J, with 14 bases between the two ends. The CDR3 contains 16 residues. CDR1 and CDR2 from the germline V gene are MDHEN and SYDVKM. In DNA, the CDR3 is TGTGCCAGCAGTTTACCAGCCTCACGAATCACCGGGGAGCTGTTTTTT. Encoded protein: CASSLPASRITGELFF.

The chain is built from TRBV7-9 and TRBJ1-1; maybe TRBD1 (6 bases). CDR3 length: 12 amino acids. The germline V gene has CDR1 SEHNR and CDR2 FQNEAQ (reference sequence). V dropped 1 base and J dropped 10 bases, with 10 bases sitting between them. The CDR3 coding sequence is TGTGCCAGCAGCTTAGAGGGGGGGAGAGCTTTCTTT. Translated: CASSLEGGRAFF.

This chain connects TRBV27 to TRBJ2-2; no firm D call. Trimming removed 6 bases from V and 5 bases from J, with 19 bases in between. The CDR3 contains 16 residues. Germline lookup yields CDR1 MNHEY and CDR2 SMNVEV (reference sequence). CDR3 sequence: CASSPPHMTDTGELFF. As DNA, the CDR3 is TGTGCCAGCAGCCCACCCCACATGACTGATACCGGGGAGCTGTTTTTT.

V and J are TRBV5-5 and TRBJ2-5; either TRBD1 or TRBD2 may fit D (5 bases each). CDR1 and CDR2 (germline): SGHKS, YYEKEE (reference sequence). Trimming removed 1 base at V and 1 base at J, with 23 bases between. The CDR3 is 19 amino acids. The CDR3 region has the DNA TGTGCCAGCAGCTTGCCAGTCGGGACCCAACTGGGCGTCCAAGAGACCCAGTACTTC. Translated: CASSLPVGTQLGVQETQYF.

This clonotype occurred a few times. The chain is built from TRBV5-8 and TRBJ2-7; D might be TRBD1 (6 bases). The ends were cut back, 5 bases at V and 0 bases at J, with 12 bases in the middle. This CDR3 contains 14 residues. Germline V gene sequence: CDR1 SGHTS, CDR2 YDEGEE. In DNA, the CDR3 is TGTGCCAGCAGACTGTTGGGGGCCTCCTACGAGCAGTACTTC. This translates into CASRLLGASYEQYF.

This clonotype was seen many times. V is TRBV7-9 and J is TRBJ2-1; the match to TRBD2 covers 7 bases. From germline, CDR1 is SEHNR and CDR2 FQNEAQ (reference sequence). Trimming took 0 bases from V and 8 from J; bases not matched to a gene: 19. This CDR3 has 19 amino acids. The CDR3 DNA is TGTGCCAGCAGCTTAGCGTTGCGGGGGAGATCTGACGGGTATGATGAGCAGTTCTTC. Residues: CASSLALRGRSDGYDEQFF.

The chain carries TRBV30 and TRBJ2-5, with D perhaps matching TRBD2 (6 bases). The V end lost 4 bases, the J end lost 1 base, and 13 bases lay between the germline ends. The CDR3 runs 14 residues. Germline V lookup: CDR1 GTSNPN, CDR2 SVGIG (reference sequence). CDR3 nucleotides: TGTGCCTGGACGCGGGGCTGGGGCCAAGAGACCCAGTACTTC. Encoded protein: CAWTRGWGQETQYF.

This clonotype was counted only a few times. The chain combines TRBV14 with TRBJ2-1; a weak D match, TRBD1 (6 bases). There are 15 residues in the CDR3. Germline assignment: CDR1 SGHDN and CDR2 FVKESK. Trimming pared 0 bases from V and 3 bases from J, leaving 9 bases between. The CDR3 DNA is TGTGCCAGCAGCCAAGATTACAGGGACTACAATGAGCAGTTCTTC. It specifies CASSQDYRDYNEQFF.

This clonotype was seen only a few times. The chain uses TRBV6-2 or TRBV6-3 and TRBJ2-4, with D possibly matching TRBD2 (5 bases). This CDR3 has 16 residues. CDR1 is MNHEY and CDR2 is SVGEGT in the germline V gene. The V gene lost 5 bases and the J gene lost 1 base, with 15 bases spanning the gap. The CDR3 protein is CASSPTWRGAKNIQYF. CDR3 DNA: TGTGCCAGCAGTCCGACGTGGCGCGGGGCCAAAAACATTCAGTACTTC.

The CDR3 DNA sequence: TGTGCCAGCAGCCCACCCAGGGTAAACGGGCAGTACTTC. It codes for CASSPPRVNGQYF. The chain recombines TRBV7-9 with TRBJ2-7; tentative D call: TRBD1 (5 bases). Trimming removed 5 bases from V and 9 bases from J, with 17 bases in between. This CDR3 is built from 13 residues. Per the germline V gene, CDR1 is SEHNR and CDR2 is FQNEAQ (reference sequence).

This clonotype has more than one count but fewer than ten. The genes are TRBV7-8 and TRBJ2-5; 8 bases align to TRBD2. In germline, CDR1 is SGHVS, CDR2 FQNEAQ. Losses at the gene ends were 3 bases for V and 4 bases for J; bases not matched to a gene: 7. This CDR3 comprises 15 residues. The CDR3 here is CASSFSSGTSETQYF. DNA of the CDR3: TGTGCCAGCAGCTTCAGTAGCGGGACCTCAGAGACCCAGTACTTC. The full variable domain, in which reference TRBV7-8 and TRBJ2-5 provide the parts outside the CDR3, is GAGVSQSPRYKVAKRGQDVALRCDPISGHVSLFWYQQALGQGPEFLTYFQNEAQLDKSGLPSDRFFAERPEGSVSTLKIQRTQQEDSAVYLCASSFSSGTSETQYFGPGTRLLVL.

The chain combines TRBV28 with TRBJ2-5; D is undetermined. The V end lost 4 bases, the J end lost 13 bases, and 19 bases lay between the germline ends. The CDR3 is 13 residues long. CDR1 is MDHEN and CDR2 is SYDVKM in the germline V gene. The CDR3 DNA reads TGTGCCAGCAGTTCCCCCGGTGAGGTCCAAGGGTACTTC. Protein product: CASSSPGEVQGYF.

V and J are TRBV6-4 and TRBJ2-1; maybe TRBD1 (7 bases). The CDR3 length is 15 residues. V was trimmed by 2 bases and J by 6 bases, leaving 14 bases between them. Germline V gene sequence: CDR1 MRHNA, CDR2 SNTAGT. In DNA form, the CDR3 reads TGTGCCAGCAGTGACAAGGGGGCGGGATCCAATGAGCAGTTCTTC. It codes for CASSDKGAGSNEQFF.

This clonotype has ten or more counts. This rearrangement joins TRBV27 to TRBJ1-4; D is unclear. Trimming left V 4 bases short and J 4 bases short, with 22 bases between. The CDR3 has 18 residues. The germline gives CDR1 MNHEY, CDR2 SMNVEV (reference sequence). The CDR3 nucleotides are TGTGCCAGCAGTTCGGGGTGGGGAACAGATTCTGATAATGAAAAACTGTTTTTT. This encodes CASSSGWGTDSDNEKLFF.

This rearrangement joins TRBV29-1 to TRBJ1-1, with TRBD1 identical over 7 bases. Germline V gives CDR1 SQVTM, CDR2 ANQGSEA. The trim removed 6 bases at V and 1 base at J, leaving 5 bases unmatched. This CDR3 contains 13 residues. The CDR3 loop reads CSVGDSRNTEAFF. The CDR3 DNA follows: TGCAGCGTGGGGGACAGCAGGAACACTGAAGCTTTCTTT.

This clonotype is a singleton in its sample. The gene calls are TRBV4-2 and TRBJ2-5, with D unclear. In germline, CDR1 is LGHNA, CDR2 YNFKEQ. Trimming took off 0 bases at V and 5 bases at J, with 13 bases between the two ends. This CDR3 contains 15 residues. The CDR3 DNA follows: TGTGCCAGCAGCCAAGATCCGAGGAGTGGGGAGACCCAGTACTTC. This gives the protein CASSQDPRSGETQYF.

This clonotype came up a few times. The rearrangement joins TRBV3-1 to TRBJ1-2; 9 bases are a match to TRBD1. This CDR3 is built from 13 residues. From germline, CDR1 is LGHDT and CDR2 YNNKEL (reference sequence). V lost 4 bases to trimming and J lost 8 bases; unmatched junction nucleotides: 5. CDR3 in DNA: TGTGCCAGCAGCCGCACCGGGACAGGGGGCTACACCTTC. As protein: CASSRTGTGGYTF.

On this clonotype itself: A read error may be the cause here, since a much bigger clone is one base away. This chain joins TRBV7-2 and TRBJ2-3, with 10 bases matching TRBD2. The CDR3 is made up of 17 amino acids. Germline CDR1 is SGHTA and CDR2 is FQGNSA. The CDR3 DNA is TGTGTCAGCAGCTTCACCGGGACTAGCGAACCCACAGATACGCAGTATTTT. This translates into CVSSFTGTSEPTDTQYF.

The rearrangement links TRBV6-2 or TRBV6-3 to TRBJ1-1; no reliable D call. Looked up from germline, CDR1 is MNHEY and CDR2 is SVGEGT. V was shortened by 4 bases and J by 8 bases, with 11 bases between the two germline ends. The CDR3 has 12 amino acids. CDR3 DNA sequence: TGTGCCAGCAGTTCCTCCGGGTCGGAAGCTTTCTTT. Translation: CASSSSGSEAFF.

The chain carries TRBV6-2 or TRBV6-3 and TRBJ2-7, with D possibly TRBD2 on 5 matching bases. The germline V gene encodes CDR1 MNHEY and CDR2 SVGEGT. V lost 6 bases to trimming and J lost 1 base, with 10 bases between them. The CDR3 sequence is 13 residues long. CDR3: CASRWTSSYEQYF. For the CDR3, the DNA is TGTGCCAGCAGGTGGACTTCGTCCTACGAGCAGTACTTC.

V usage is TRBV6-2 or TRBV6-3 and J usage is TRBJ1-5; possible D gene TRBD1, 5 bases. CDR1 is MNHEY and CDR2 is SVGEGT in the germline V gene. The V and J ends lost 2 bases and 7 bases respectively, with 15 bases between them. This CDR3 region has 15 residues. The CDR3 nucleotides read TGTGCCAGCAGTTACACCGGCGGGGGAGGGCAGCCCCAGCATTTT. It encodes CASSYTGGGGQPQHF.

This clonotype was counted a few times. The CDR3 spells CASSPYGEKEKLFF. DNA for the CDR3: TGTGCCAGCAGCCCATACGGTGAAAAGGAAAAACTGTTTTTT. The chain joins TRBV28 to TRBJ1-4; D uncertain. This CDR3 is 14 amino acids long. The germline V and J ends were trimmed by 6 bases and 8 bases, with 16 bases remaining between them. Per the germline V gene, CDR1 is MDHEN and CDR2 is SYDVKM.

This clonotype was counted at least ten times. J is TRBJ2-1 and V is TRBV28; weak D call: TRBD2 (6 bases). The CDR3 length is 14 residues. CDR1 is MDHEN, CDR2 SYDVKM, per germline. The V and J ends lost 4 bases and 3 bases respectively, with 10 bases between them. CDR3 nucleotide sequence: TGTGCCAGCAGTTCCGGCGGGGTCTACAATGAGCAGTTCTTC. Protein sequence: CASSSGGVYNEQFF.

Points on this clonotype: The junction shows a germline mismatch at one end, possibly a read error. V and J are TRBV9 and TRBJ2-2, with D tentatively TRBD2 (6 bases). CDR1 and CDR2 (germline): SGDLS, YYNGEE. This CDR3 region has 14 residues. CDR3 residues: CASSASVNTVELFF. In nucleotides, the CDR3 is TGTGCCAGCAGCGCTAGCGTCAACACCGTGGAGCTGTTTTTT.

This clonotype was seen at least ten times. The chain links TRBV18 to TRBJ2-3, with a weak D call TRBD1 (5 bases). The germline V gene has CDR1 KGHSH and CDR2 LQKENI. The ends were cut back, 3 bases at V and 4 bases at J, with 8 bases in the middle. The CDR3 loop spans 13 amino acids. The CDR3 nucleotides read TGTGCCAGCTCACCCACGACAGCAGATACGCAGTATTTT. Translating it yields CASSPTTADTQYF.

This clonotype occurred a few times. This chain connects TRBV30 to TRBJ2-7; D perhaps matches TRBD1 (6 bases). Trimming stripped 2 bases from V and 4 bases from J, with 18 bases between. This CDR3 has 15 amino acids. Germline CDR1 reads GTSNPN; CDR2 reads SVGIG (reference sequence). Here the CDR3 reads CAWSPPGVRRYEQYF. The CDR3 DNA reads as TGTGCCTGGAGTCCCCCAGGGGTCCGAAGGTACGAGCAGTACTTC.

This clonotype appeared many times. J is TRBJ2-1 and V is TRBV12-3 or TRBV12-4, with D possibly being TRBD2 (5 bases). CDR3 size: 15 residues. V lost 8 bases to trimming and J lost 5 bases, with 19 bases between them. The CDR3 DNA sequence: TGTGCCAGCCGATCTAGCACTAAGACGAACAATGAGCAGTTCTTC. Amino acids: CASRSSTKTNNEQFF.